The source of this T cell receptor beta chain is a study of PD-L1 blockade in urothelial cancer. Across the whole study: Patients' prior chemotherapy regimens numbered 0 to 3. Typically, measured as a median, blood samples had 110,000 to 150,000 T cells. Analysis of blood occurred 3 weeks (second dose) and 6 weeks after treatment start. Study findings and constraints: Tumor-associated clones in blood expanded more at 3 weeks in durable-benefit patients.

The time point: pretreatment peripheral blood. In the case of this clone: Its antigen is unknown.

Sequencing was performed with immunoSEQ multiplex PCR; in TCRdb, only in-frame clones are kept and a portion is missing. In the table there are tens of thousands of clones, 85% to 90% of which are singletons. This receptor was identified in a man aged 55 to 70 with urothelial cancer. Sequencing used PBMCs, obtained around atezolizumab (anti-PD-L1) treatment.

The chain's CDR3 is CASSSQTNYGYTF. The CDR3 DNA reads TGCGCCAGCAGCTCCCAAACTAACTATGGCTACACCTTC. This chain connects TRBV5-1 to TRBJ1-2; D ambiguous. CDR1 is SGHRS and CDR2 is YFSETQ in the germline V gene. Trimming shortened V by 3 bases and J by 0 bases, and 6 bases separated the two germline ends. The CDR3 extends over 13 amino acids.